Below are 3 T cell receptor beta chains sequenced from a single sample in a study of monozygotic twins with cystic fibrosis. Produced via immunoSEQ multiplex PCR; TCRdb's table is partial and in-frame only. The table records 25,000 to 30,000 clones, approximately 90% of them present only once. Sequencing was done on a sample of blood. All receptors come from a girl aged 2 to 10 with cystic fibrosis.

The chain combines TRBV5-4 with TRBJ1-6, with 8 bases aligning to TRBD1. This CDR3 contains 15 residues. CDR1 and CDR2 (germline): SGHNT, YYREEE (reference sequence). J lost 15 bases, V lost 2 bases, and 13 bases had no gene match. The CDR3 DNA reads TGTGCCAGCAGCTTAACCGGGACAGGTCCTCTTCACCTCCACTTT. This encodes CASSLTGTGPLHLHF.

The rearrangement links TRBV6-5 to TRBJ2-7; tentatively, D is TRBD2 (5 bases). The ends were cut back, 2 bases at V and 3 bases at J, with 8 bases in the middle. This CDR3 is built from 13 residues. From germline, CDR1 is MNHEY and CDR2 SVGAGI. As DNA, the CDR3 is TGTGCCAGCAGTTACCGGGGAGACTACGAGCAGTACTTC. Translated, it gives CASSYRGDYEQYF.

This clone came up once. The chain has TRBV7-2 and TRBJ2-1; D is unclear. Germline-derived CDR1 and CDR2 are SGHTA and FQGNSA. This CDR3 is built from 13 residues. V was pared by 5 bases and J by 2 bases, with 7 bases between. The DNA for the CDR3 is TGTGCCAGCAGCGGGTCCGCCTACAATGAGCAGTTCTTC. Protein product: CASSGSAYNEQFF.